This TCR beta chain was retrieved from a study of glioma-infiltrating T cells. Germline-derived CDR1 and CDR2 are LGHNA and YNFKEQ. The trim removed 4 bases at V and 0 bases at J, leaving 3 bases unmatched. CDR3 length equals 15 residues. This clonotype was picked up many times. TCR alpha and beta CDR3 regions were amplified from RNA using iRepertoire nested multiplex PCR. Using its own MiXCR run on the multiplex PCR reads, TCRdb lists one record per CDR3 protein. The sample consists of approximately 120,000 distinct CDR3 sequences, 23% of them appearing once. The chain has TRBV4-2 and TRBJ2-3, with 8 bases that match TRBD2. The sequence came from a human donor with low-grade glioma or glioblastoma, undergoing nonglioma brain surgery, or in good health (not recorded which). Source material: glioma tissue, nonneoplastic brain tissue, or PBMCs (not recorded which). The DNA for the CDR3 is TGTGCCAGCAGCCCCGGGACTAGAAGCACAGATACGCAGTATTTT. Translating gives CASSPGTRSTDTQYF.